This TCR beta chain was obtained from a study of T cells in Graves' hyperthyroidism and ophthalmopathy. General observations from the study: Clonotypes that were expanded in thyroid above 0.001 mostly appeared in blood too.

Disease duration under 2 months; hyperthyroidism patients were aged 18 to 65. Diagnoses used clinical symptoms, serum thyroxine and TRAb, thyroid ultrasound and orbital computed tomography. Germline loops: CDR1 SGHNT, CDR2 YENEEA. Trimming removed 6 bases at V and 4 bases at J, with 21 bases between. The CDR3 contains 16 residues. Amplification of TCR beta CDR3 regions used RNA as the template. In the first-round RT-PCR of the TCR CDR3, the HTBI primer set was used. TCRdb recomputed calls from the multiplex PCR reads with MiXCR, one row per CDR3 protein. In the table there are under 650,000 distinct CDR3 sequences, roughly 17% of which are singletons. This clonotype was detected many times. What it binds is not known.

The chain uses TRBV11-3 and TRBJ1-1, with D possibly being TRBD1 (6 bases). The receptor was isolated from a woman younger than 45 with Graves' hyperthyroidism. Sequencing input: blood. The CDR3 nucleotides read TGTGCCAGCAGTTTTCTACAGGGCGCGGAATCCACTGAAGCTTTCTTT. It encodes CASSFLQGAESTEAFF. The whole variable domain, filled in from reference TRBV11-3 and TRBJ1-1, reads EAGVVQSPRYKIIEKKQPVAFWCNPISGHNTLYWYLQNLGQGPELLIRYENEEAVDDSQLPKDRFSAERLKGVDSTLKIQPAELGDSAVYLCASSFLQGAESTEAFFGQGTRLTVV.